This T cell receptor (beta chain) was recorded in a study of shared clonotypes between healthy human individuals. CD4+ cells were split into CD45RA+ naive and CD45RA-negative memory subsets. Germline lookup yields CDR1 GTSNPN and CDR2 SVGIG (reference sequence). V was trimmed by 1 base and J by 3 bases, leaving 7 bases between them. This CDR3 is built from 13 residues. Deep was the level at which the assay was run. Measured with immunoSEQ multiplex PCR; TCRdb has only the in-frame clones, and not every one. The data contain about 2,500,000 clones, around 90% of them singletons. This chain uses TRBV30 with TRBJ1-3; maybe TRBD1 (5 bases). This receptor was taken from a man aged 18 to 29 in good health. The sample consisted of naive CD4+ T cells sorted from blood. Subset defined: CD45RA+ positively selected. CDR3 nucleotides: TGTGCCTGGAGTGGGGACGGTGGAAACACCATATATTTT. It codes for CAWSGDGGNTIYF.